The 22 T cell receptor beta chains presented below share a single source sample, sequenced in a study of cytomegalovirus exposure and HLA in healthy donors (TCRdb year 2017). The receptor library was made with the immunoSEQ multiplex PCR assay. The multiplex PCR relied on a mix of 60 forward primers for TCR Vbeta segments and 13 reverse primers for TCR Jbeta segments. Not all clones reach the TCRdb copy of this immuneACCESS table, which keeps in-frame sequences only. Checked studies attribute under half of the gap to unresolved V genes and leave the rest unexplained. This sample comprises about 160,000 clones, around 85% of them detected only once. The ten largest clonotypes hold 4.3% of the sample. Sequencing was performed on PBMCs. These receptors were taken from a man between 35 and 55 years old in good health and CMV-seronegative.

As regards this clone: Other nucleotide sequences in the sample specify the same CDR3. The rearrangement uses TRBV5-1 and TRBJ2-3, with 8 bases lining up with TRBD1. Looked up from germline, CDR1 is SGHRS and CDR2 is YFSETQ. There are 14 residues in the CDR3. V was clipped by 2 bases and J by 3 bases; unmatched bases: 2. CDR3 in DNA: TGCGCCAGCAGCTTTGGACAGGGAACAGATACGCAGTATTTT. Translating it yields CASSFGQGTDTQYF.

The chain uses TRBV6-6 and TRBJ1-2; 10 nucleotides match TRBD1. CDR3 length equals 15 residues. Trimming cost V 0 bases and J 4 bases; bases outside gene matches: 2. Germline-derived CDR1 and CDR2 are MNHNY and SVGAGI (reference sequence). Here the CDR3 reads CASSYSGDRGYGYTF. In nucleotides, the CDR3 is TGTGCCAGCAGTTACTCGGGGGACAGGGGCTATGGCTACACCTTC.

This chain uses TRBV4-3 with TRBJ2-1, with a weak D call TRBD1 (5 bases). Trimming took 0 bases from V and 5 from J, leaving 11 bases between them. Germline CDR1 is LGHNA and CDR2 is YSLEER. The CDR3 runs to 15 residues. CDR3 protein: CASSQEGLSNNEQFF. In DNA form, the CDR3 reads TGCGCCAGCAGCCAAGAGGGGCTAAGCAACAATGAGCAGTTCTTC.

The rearrangement uses TRBV9 and TRBJ1-3; D is uncertain. Per germline, CDR1 SGDLS and CDR2 YYNGEE. V lost 1 base, J lost 0 bases, and 5 bases lay in between. The CDR3 spans 14 residues. The CDR3 DNA sequence: TGTGCCAGCAGCGTATCGGGCTCTGGAAACACCATATATTTT. It translates to CASSVSGSGNTIYF.

Concerning this clone itself: At the DNA level, this CDR3 is encoded by other sequences in the same sample as well. The chain has TRBV7-2 and TRBJ2-7; a possible D gene is TRBD2 (5 bases). With 5 bases removed from V and 6 bases from J, the gap between germline ends came to 14 bases. The length of the CDR3 is 13 residues. Germline V gives CDR1 SGHTA, CDR2 FQGNSA. The CDR3 DNA reads as TGTGCCAGCAGCCCAGACTACCGCAGCGAGCAGTACTTC. It specifies CASSPDYRSEQYF.

This chain uses TRBV7-9 with TRBJ2-7, with D perhaps matching TRBD1 (5 bases). Between the trimmed V and J ends, which lost 6 bases and 6 bases, there was a span of 12 bases. The CDR3 is made up of 12 amino acids. The germline V gene has CDR1 SEHNR and CDR2 FQNEAQ (reference sequence). CDR3: CASSFPGFEQYF. The CDR3 nucleotides read TGTGCCAGCAGTTTCCCAGGGTTCGAGCAGTACTTC.

A single count supports this clone. The sample has other DNA sequences that encode this CDR3 too. This chain uses TRBV30 with TRBJ2-3; D possibly corresponds to TRBD1 (5 bases). CDR3 length: 12 residues. The V end lost 2 bases, the J end lost 5 bases, and 8 bases lay between the germline ends. Germline-derived CDR1 and CDR2 are GTSNPN and SVGIG (reference sequence). The CDR3 nucleotides are TGTGCCTGGAGTCTAGGGGTAGATACGCAGTATTTT. Translating gives CAWSLGVDTQYF.

This clone was seen a few times. The chain joins TRBV7-9 to TRBJ1-2; perhaps TRBD1 as D (6 bases). The CDR3 is 13 amino acids. Trimming took 3 bases from V and 8 from J, leaving 13 bases between them. Germline V gene sequence: CDR1 SEHNR, CDR2 FQNEAQ (reference sequence). CDR3 DNA sequence: TGTGCCAGCAGCTTCGACGGGGGGCACGGCTACACCTTC. As protein: CASSFDGGHGYTF.

This chain links TRBV6-5 with TRBJ1-5; D uncertain. Germline V gene lookup returns CDR1 MNHEY and CDR2 SVGAGI. Trimming left V 4 bases short and J 3 bases short, with 16 bases between. CDR3 length equals 16 residues. CDR3 bases: TGTGCCAGCAGTTCAATTCAGGAAGGATTCAATCAGCCCCAGCATTTT. This encodes CASSSIQEGFNQPQHF.

This clone was seen just once. The rearrangement joins TRBV5-1 to TRBJ1-2; D is unresolved. V dropped 0 bases and J dropped 7 bases, with 13 bases sitting between them. CDR3 size: 14 residues. Germline CDR1 reads SGHRS; CDR2 reads YFSETQ. CDR3 in DNA: TGCGCCAGCAGCTTGGATGAGGGTGCCTCTGGCTACACCTTC. Protein: CASSLDEGASGYTF. The variable domain in full, completed from reference TRBV5-1 and TRBJ1-2, reads KAGVTQTPRYLIKTRGQQVTLSCSPISGHRSVSWYQQTPGQGLQFLFEYFSETQRNKGNFPGRFSGRQFSNSRSEMNVSTLELGDSALYLCASSLDEGASGYTFGSGTRLTVV.

The chain employs TRBV9 and TRBJ2-7; D is unresolved. The V end lost 0 bases, the J end lost 3 bases, and 10 bases lay between the germline ends. The CDR3 covers 14 residues. Per germline, CDR1 SGDLS and CDR2 YYNGEE. The CDR3 coding sequence is TGTGCCAGCAGCGTAGCCCCGAGAGACTACGAGCAGTACTTC. Its translation: CASSVAPRDYEQYF.

The chain couples TRBV28 to TRBJ2-2, with D possibly being TRBD2 (6 bases). Trimming cost V 8 bases and J 1 base, with 8 bases left between them. The CDR3 is 13 residues long. Germline CDR1 and CDR2: MDHEN and SYDVKM. Here the CDR3 DNA reads TGTGCCAGCTCGGGAGTGAACACCGGGGAGCTGTTTTTT. Amino acids: CASSGVNTGELFF. The entire variable domain, with the rest obtained from reference TRBV28 and TRBJ2-2, is as follows: DVKVTQSSRYLVKRTGEKVFLECVQDMDHENMFWYRQDPGLGLRLIYFSYDVKMKEKGDIPEGYSVSREKKERFSLILESASTNQTSMYLCASSGVNTGELFFGEGSRLTVL.

The J gene is TRBJ2-7, the V gene TRBV6-5, with a tentative D call TRBD2 (5 bases). Germline assignment: CDR1 MNHEY and CDR2 SVGAGI. The germline V and J ends were trimmed by 6 bases and 3 bases, with 12 bases remaining between them. The CDR3 is 13 amino acids. CDR3: CASRLAAYYEQYF. The CDR3 DNA is TGTGCCAGCAGGCTAGCCGCTTACTACGAGCAGTACTTC.

The rearrangement uses TRBV6-1 and TRBJ2-7; D might be TRBD2 (6 bases). V shed 7 bases and J shed 0 bases, with 13 bases lying between them. This CDR3 has 14 amino acids. Germline CDR1 and CDR2: MNHNS and SASEGT. The CDR3 DNA sequence: TGTGCCAGCACTTGGGAGGCCAACTCCTACGAGCAGTACTTC. This sequence encodes CASTWEANSYEQYF.

The V gene is TRBV19, the J gene TRBJ1-5; 9 nucleotides agree with TRBD1. J lost 3 bases, V lost 6 bases, and 15 bases had no gene match. From germline, CDR1 is LNHDA and CDR2 SQIVND (reference sequence). The CDR3 length is 18 residues. The CDR3 is CASRGGQGLLLVNQPQHF. CDR3 sequence (DNA): TGTGCCAGTAGGGGGGGACAGGGCTTACTACTCGTCAATCAGCCCCAGCATTTT.

The J gene is TRBJ2-3, the V gene TRBV5-6, with 14 bases that match TRBD2. CDR1 is SGHDT and CDR2 is YYEEEE in the germline V gene. CDR3 length: 19 residues. V lost 0 bases and J lost 0; bases outside the gene matches: 6. The CDR3 coding sequence is TGTGCCAGCAGCTTGGCACGGACTAGCGGGGGGAAAAGCACAGATACGCAGTATTTT. It yields the protein CASSLARTSGGKSTDTQYF.

This chain connects TRBV5-4 to TRBJ1-6; D is perhaps TRBD1 (6 bases). The CDR3 runs 15 residues. Germline V gene data show CDR1 as SGHNT and CDR2 as YYREEE (reference sequence). The V end was cut by 0 bases, the J end by 6 bases, with 10 bases between. The CDR3 sequence is CASSLAGTPNSPLHF. The CDR3, as DNA: TGTGCCAGCAGCTTGGCGGGGACACCTAATTCACCCCTCCACTTT.

V usage is TRBV4-1 and J usage is TRBJ2-5, with TRBD2 as a possible D gene (6 bases). Matching the DNA end better, TRBJ2-7 makes the J call doubtful. The CDR3 is 14 amino acids. Germline CDR1 MGHRA, CDR2 YSYEKL. The CDR3 sequence: CASSLVGGSYEQYF. CDR3 nucleotide sequence: TGCGCCAGCAGCCTGGTCGGGGGATCCTACGAGCAGTACTTC.

This rearrangement joins TRBV6-5 to TRBJ1-1; a possible D gene is TRBD1 (6 bases). The CDR3 consists of 15 residues. CDR1 is MNHEY, CDR2 SVGAGI, per germline. V lost 6 bases and J lost 0, with 14 bases in between. Here the CDR3 reads CASRFPGQLNTEAFF. For the CDR3, the DNA is TGTGCCAGCAGATTTCCGGGACAACTGAACACTGAAGCTTTCTTT.

The gene calls are TRBV5-1 and TRBJ2-2, with TRBD1 identical over 8 bases. The ends lost 7 bases at V and 4 bases at J; junction bases unmatched: 9. The CDR3 covers 15 residues. Germline values: CDR1 SGHRS, CDR2 YFSETQ. The CDR3 region is CASSPQGGSTGELFF. The CDR3 region has the DNA TGCGCCAGCTCCCCACAGGGGGGCAGCACCGGGGAGCTGTTTTTT. The full variable domain, completed using reference TRBV5-1 and TRBJ2-2, is KAGVTQTPRYLIKTRGQQVTLSCSPISGHRSVSWYQQTPGQGLQFLFEYFSETQRNKGNFPGRFSGRQFSNSRSEMNVSTLELGDSALYLCASSPQGGSTGELFFGEGSRLTVL.

V is TRBV30 and J is TRBJ2-5; D possibly corresponds to TRBD2 (6 bases). Germline-derived CDR1 and CDR2 are GTSNPN and SVGIG (reference sequence). The length of the CDR3 is 13 residues. Trimming removed 7 bases from V and 11 bases from J, with 23 bases in between. This CDR3 is CASGSSAWGEQYF. Written as DNA, the CDR3 is TGTGCCTCCGGGAGCTCTGCCTGGGGGGAGCAGTACTTC.

The V gene is TRBV28, the J gene TRBJ1-4; D is uncertain. CDR1 and CDR2 from the germline V gene are MDHEN and SYDVKM. V lost 4 bases and J lost 3, with 15 bases in between. The CDR3 loop spans 16 amino acids. This CDR3 is CASSSRSLLANEKLFF. The CDR3 DNA sequence: TGTGCCAGCAGTTCTAGGTCTCTTCTTGCTAATGAAAAACTGTTTTTT.